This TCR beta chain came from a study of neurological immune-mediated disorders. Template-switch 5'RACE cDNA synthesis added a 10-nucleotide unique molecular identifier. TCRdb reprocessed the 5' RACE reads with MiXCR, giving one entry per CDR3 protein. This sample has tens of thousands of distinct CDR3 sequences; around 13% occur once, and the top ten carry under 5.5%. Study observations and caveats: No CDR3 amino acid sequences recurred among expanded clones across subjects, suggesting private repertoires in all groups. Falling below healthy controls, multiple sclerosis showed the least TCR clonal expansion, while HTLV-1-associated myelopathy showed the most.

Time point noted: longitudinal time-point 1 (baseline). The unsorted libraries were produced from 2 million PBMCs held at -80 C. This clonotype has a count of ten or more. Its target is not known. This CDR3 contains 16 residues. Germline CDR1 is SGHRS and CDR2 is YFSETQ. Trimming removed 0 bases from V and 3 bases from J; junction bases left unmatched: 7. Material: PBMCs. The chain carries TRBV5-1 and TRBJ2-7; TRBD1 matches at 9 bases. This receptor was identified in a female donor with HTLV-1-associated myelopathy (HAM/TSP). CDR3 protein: CASSLGGDRANYEQYF. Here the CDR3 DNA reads TGCGCCAGCAGCTTGGGAGGGGACAGGGCCAACTACGAGCAGTACTTC. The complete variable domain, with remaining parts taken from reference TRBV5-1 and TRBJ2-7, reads KAGVTQTPRYLIKTRGQQVTLSCSPISGHRSVSWYQQTPGQGLQFLFEYFSETQRNKGNFPGRFSGRQFSNSRSEMNVSTLELGDSALYLCASSLGGDRANYEQYFGPGTRLTVT.